This entry features one T cell receptor (beta chain) sequence. Its antigen remains unidentified. Within one base of it there is no much larger clone, and no base qualities were kept. The data originate from a study of shared clonotypes between healthy human individuals (dated by TCRdb to 2019 to 2021). About the investigation overall: The cohort comprised a couple of women and a few men aged 18 to 49 years. For each donor, CD4 naive and CD4 memory were each given three plates, CD8 naive was given two plates, and CD8 memory was given one plate. Libraries were prepared and TCR repertoires were sequenced by different laboratories using diverse techniques, in order to increase sequencing depth and limit assay-specific biases. To estimate repertoire size and how much clonotype sharing occurs between individuals, the study deeply sequenced the blood TCR repertoires of several healthy adults. Each donor's leukapheresis produced roughly between roughly 0.85 and 9.5 billion PBMCs. Points the paper makes about the study in general: Sampling was restricted to blood, and TCR repertoires in tissue are likely to differ from TCR repertoires in blood. Because the study included a small number of donors, the genetic and exposure-history diversity represented was limited. Pairwise subsampling led to the expectation that sequencing depth would affect the degree of clonotype sharing among donors. When a handful of donors were compared, the shared fraction of clonotypes was about 5.2% for naive CD4, about 4% for naive CD8, 2.3% for memory CD4, and 0.35% to 0.4% for memory CD8. Even with the large sequencing depth, rarefaction of the sorted-subset datasets indicated that sequencing was incomplete. Compared with non-shared clonotypes, clonotypes shared by all four sorted-subset donors had higher generation probabilities. Naive subsets generally had larger estimated clonotype richness than memory subsets.

Using the deep immunoSEQ assay, multiplex PCR amplified TCR CDR3 regions from genomic DNA. Extracted genomic DNA from each cell subset was distributed evenly across all wells of several immunoSEQ 96-well plates, and each plate was treated as a replicate. Each replicate PCR for sorted subsets received 200 ng genomic DNA, equal to 30,000 or so T cell genomes. Purified libraries were quantified with a Qubit 3.0 fluorometer, sized on a Bioanalyzer 2100, and re-quantified with the KAPA Library Quantification kit. Every immunoSEQ 96-well plate was sequenced on a separate single-read 150-cycle Illumina NextSeq 550 flow cell. Per the source publication's procedure: Because the immunoSEQ output held only junctional sequences and lacked quality scores, the filtering could not match the filtering applied to full-length reads. Sequences were annotated with PyIR, a Python wrapper for IgBLAST v1.9, and V/J genes and CDR3 were assigned using IMGT germline references. Reads with weak V/J assignments (E-value above 1e-6), missing CDR3, stop codons, out-of-frame junctions, or ambiguous translated residues were removed. V3J clonotypes were defined as sequences sharing the same inferred V gene, J gene, and CDR3 amino acid sequence. Percentage overlap between repertoires was calculated by dividing the number of shared unique clonotypes by the size of the smaller repertoire. Repertoire richness was assessed with RTK rarefaction, the Chao1 estimator, and Recon v2.1 estimates of unobserved clonotypes. Generation probabilities for all TCRbeta clonotypes obtained by the gDNA method from a handful of donors were computed using OLGA. Imported from immuneACCESS, the table was reduced by TCRdb to in-frame sequences with V and J called. These copies leave out some clones; in studies compared against another copy, an unresolved V gene accounts for under half, and the cause of the remainder is not known. Clone size and the V and J calls come from that table; the DNA yielded D and trimming. The sample table holds about 1.9 million clones, of which just under 95% were seen once. Together, the top ten hold under 2% of the sample.

Relative to germline, V is missing 1 base and J is missing 4 bases, with 6 bases of the junction outside any gene match. CDR1 and CDR2 are read off the germline V gene as MNHNS and SASEGT. The CDR3 holds 15 amino acids from the cysteine to the phenylalanine. Just CDR3 DNA is preserved here, 45 bases in frame from base 1. For the CD8 naive samples, CD45RO-negative cells were positively selected for CCR7, yielding a CD45RA+CCR7+ population from which TemRA cells were excluded. Healthy HIV-negative adults with no recently reported acute infections or vaccinations were included as donors. Every donor was a Caucasian adult residing in Nashville, Tennessee, USA. After blood collection by leukapheresis, PBMCs were isolated using Ficoll-Histopaque density gradient centrifugation and then cryopreserved in the vapor phase of liquid nitrogen. Analytical flow cytometry was used to check the purity and quantity of each magnetically sorted T cell population. Genomic DNA was isolated from each sorted fraction and quantified by UV absorbance on a Nanodrop 2000c.

The receptor's source is a man between 18 and 29 years old in good health. Some clones in this sample may be carry-over from other donors' samples. Sequences were obtained from naive CD8+ T cells from PBMCs. The label giving this sample's cell subset or site can be read as: CD45RA+CCR7+. Here the chain combines TRBV6-1 and TRBJ1-2; the junction holds 7 bases that match TRBD1. The nucleotide sequence reads as follows: TGTGCCAGCAGTGAAGGGACAGGACAATTCTATGGCTACACCTTC. The encoded protein is CASSEGTGQFYGYTF.